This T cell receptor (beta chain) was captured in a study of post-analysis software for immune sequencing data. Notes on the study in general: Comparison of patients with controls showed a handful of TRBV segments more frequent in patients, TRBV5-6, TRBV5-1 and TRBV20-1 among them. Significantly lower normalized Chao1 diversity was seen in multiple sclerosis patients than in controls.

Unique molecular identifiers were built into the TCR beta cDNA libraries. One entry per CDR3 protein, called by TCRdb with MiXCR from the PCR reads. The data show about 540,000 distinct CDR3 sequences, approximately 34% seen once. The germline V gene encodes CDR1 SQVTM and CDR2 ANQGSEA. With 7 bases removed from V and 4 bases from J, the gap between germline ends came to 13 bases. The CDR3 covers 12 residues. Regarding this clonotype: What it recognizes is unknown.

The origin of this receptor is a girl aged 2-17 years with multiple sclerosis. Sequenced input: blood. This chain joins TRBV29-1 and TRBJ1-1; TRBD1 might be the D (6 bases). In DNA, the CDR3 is TGCAGCGGTACAGGGCGGGGCACTGAAGCTTTCTTT. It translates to CSGTGRGTEAFF.